This TCR beta chain is from a study of CD8 T cells in Susac syndrome. While CD8+ and CD4+ T cells were isolated negatively, TEMRA cells were enriched by FACS. The germline CDR1 and CDR2 sequences are SNHLY and FYNNEI. This CDR3 is built from 14 residues. Between the trimmed V and J ends, which lost 5 bases and 0 bases, there was a span of 10 bases. It was with random hexamers that roughly 0.45 to 1 ug RNA was reverse transcribed. The immunoSEQ assay covered 54 Vbeta and 13 Jbeta segments for CDR3. One entry per CDR3 protein results from TCRdb running MiXCR on the immunoSEQ multiplex PCR reads. The sample consists of approximately 200,000 distinct CDR3 sequences, roughly 94% of them appearing once.

This sequence joins TRBV2 and TRBJ2-5; no reliable D call. The sequencing input was CD4+ T cells from PBMCs. The sequence was collected from a human donor with multiple sclerosis. CDR3 in amino acids: CASSFDKYQETQYF. CDR3 DNA sequence: TGTGCCAGCAGTTTTGACAAGTACCAAGAGACCCAGTACTTC.